Below, 22 T cell receptor beta chains from the same sample are listed, as sequenced in a study of T cell changes during pregnancy in multiple sclerosis. Data came from immunoSEQ multiplex PCR; TCRdb stores just in-frame clones and leaves some out. The sample yields just under 35,000 clones, roughly 90% seen once. This material consisted of peripheral blood, taken in the second trimester of pregnancy. Receptors were obtained from a female donor in good health, enrolled as a control in a pregnancy study.

CDR3 loop: CASSLGGLNEQFF. Written as DNA, the CDR3 is TGTGCCAGCAGCCTCGGGGGACTCAATGAGCAGTTCTTC. The chain recombines TRBV7-9 with TRBJ2-1; D is perhaps TRBD2 (6 bases). Germline values: CDR1 SEHNR, CDR2 FQNEAQ (reference sequence). V shed 5 bases and J shed 6 bases, with 11 bases lying between them. The length of the CDR3 is 13 residues.

The V and J genes are TRBV18 and TRBJ1-2; TRBD1 agrees at 7 bases. The V gene end was trimmed by 2 bases and the J gene end by 5 bases; junction bases not matched to a gene: 14. The CDR3 covers 17 residues. The V gene's germline CDR1 is KGHSH and CDR2 LQKENI. CDR3 loop: CASSPAQGDFLVYGYTF. The DNA for the CDR3 is TGTGCCAGCTCACCAGCTCAGGGGGACTTTCTGGTATATGGCTACACCTTC.

The rearrangement joins TRBV6-5 to TRBJ1-1, with TRBD1 as a possible D gene (6 bases). V shed 4 bases and J shed 3 bases, with 12 bases lying between them. The germline CDR1 and CDR2 sequences are MNHEY and SVGAGI. CDR3 length: 14 residues. CDR3 DNA: TGTGCCAGCAGTTTTGGACAGAGCCACACTGAAGCTTTCTTT. It encodes CASSFGQSHTEAFF.

The rearrangement uses TRBV7-9 and TRBJ2-1, with TRBD1 as a possible D gene (6 bases). Germline V gives CDR1 SEHNR, CDR2 FQNEAQ (reference sequence). The length of the CDR3 is 16 residues. Deletions cut 5 bases from V and 6 bases from J, with 20 bases between. CDR3 residues: CASSAPPGHPSNEQFF. The CDR3 DNA reads TGTGCCAGCAGCGCCCCGCCGGGACACCCCTCCAATGAGCAGTTCTTC.

The CDR3 is CASSPAAERVMLYEKLFF. CDR3 DNA sequence: TGTGCCAGCAGCCCAGCTGCAGAGCGCGTTATGCTTTATGAAAAACTGTTTTTT. V gene TRBV7-9 combines with J gene TRBJ1-4; unclear D gene. V was pared by 5 bases and J by 6 bases, with 25 bases between. CDR3 length equals 18 residues. Germline-derived CDR1 and CDR2 are SEHNR and FQNEAQ (reference sequence).

This chain joins TRBV6-5 and TRBJ1-6, with D uncertain. This CDR3 has 12 amino acids. The germline V gene has CDR1 MNHEY and CDR2 SVGAGI. The V gene lost 6 bases and the J gene lost 8 bases, with 8 bases spanning the gap. The CDR3 DNA follows: TGTGCCAGCAGCCTCCAGGATTCACCCCTCCACTTT. Protein sequence: CASSLQDSPLHF.

The chain recombines TRBV25-1 with TRBJ1-2; tentative D call: TRBD1 (5 bases). Germline CDR1 MGHDK, CDR2 SYGVNS. The length of the CDR3 is 12 residues. Deletions cut 6 bases from V and 6 bases from J, with 11 bases between. Written as DNA, the CDR3 is TGTGCCAGCAGAACAGGTCTTGATGGCTACACCTTC. Protein: CASRTGLDGYTF.

The V call is TRBV4-3, the J call TRBJ1-5; D ambiguous. This CDR3 region has 14 residues. In germline, CDR1 is LGHNA, CDR2 YSLEER. V gave up 5 bases and J gave up 7 bases, with 15 bases separating them. The CDR3 sequence is CASSDAGDDQPQHF. Written as DNA, the CDR3 is TGCGCCAGCAGCGACGCGGGAGACGACCAGCCCCAGCATTTT.

The rearrangement uses TRBV15 and TRBJ2-3; weak D call: TRBD2 (5 bases). V was clipped by 8 bases and J by 3 bases, with 15 bases between them. CDR1 is LNHNV, CDR2 YYDKDF, per germline (reference sequence). This CDR3 is 14 amino acids long. For the CDR3, the DNA is TGTGCCACCTCCACGAGCGGCTCTACAGATACGCAGTATTTT. Its protein product is CATSTSGSTDTQYF.

This clone was counted a single time. V and J are TRBV5-6 and TRBJ1-2, with D possibly TRBD1 on 6 matching bases. The CDR3 consists of 14 residues. Germline V gives CDR1 SGHDT, CDR2 YYEEEE. V was cut by 2 bases and J by 7 bases, with 15 bases left in between. DNA of the CDR3: TGTGCCAGCAGCTTAGGATACAGGGCCTCTGGCTACACCTTC. Amino acids: CASSLGYRASGYTF. Drawing the rest from reference TRBV5-6 and TRBJ1-2, the complete variable domain is DAGVTQSPTHLIKTRGQQVTLRCSPKSGHDTVSWYQQALGQGPQFIFQYYEEEERQRGNFPDRFSGHQFPNYSSELNVNALLLGDSALYLCASSLGYRASGYTFGSGTRLTVV.

V gene TRBV10-3 combines with J gene TRBJ1-2; 8 bases agree with TRBD1. Trimming at V came to 5 bases and at J to 2 bases, leaving 4 bases not matched to a gene. This CDR3 has 14 residues. CDR1 and CDR2 (germline): ENHRY, SYGVKD. The CDR3 DNA is TGTGCCATCAGTCAGGGGGCCTCAAACTATGGCTACACCTTC. This encodes CAISQGASNYGYTF.

V and J are TRBV7-9 and TRBJ2-7, with 9 bases fitting TRBD1. With V trimmed by 4 bases and J by 6 bases, 4 bases remained unmatched. The CDR3 sequence is 13 residues long. The germline gives CDR1 SEHNR, CDR2 FQNEAQ (reference sequence). The CDR3, as DNA: TGTGCCAGCAGCTCAATGGACAGGGGCGAGCAGTACTTC. Amino acid sequence: CASSSMDRGEQYF.

This chain connects TRBV11-1 to TRBJ2-7; a possible D gene is TRBD1 (5 bases). V was trimmed by 3 bases and J by 6 bases, leaving 12 bases between them. This CDR3 spans 13 amino acids. Per the germline V gene, CDR1 is SGHAT and CDR2 is FQDESV (reference sequence). The CDR3 spells CASSFQETVEQYF. The CDR3 DNA follows: TGTGCCAGCAGCTTTCAAGAGACAGTCGAGCAGTACTTC.

The chain has TRBV9 and TRBJ2-3; TRBD2 matches at 15 bases. The CDR3 is made up of 18 amino acids. In germline, CDR1 is SGDLS, CDR2 YYNGEE. Losses at the gene ends were 3 bases for V and 3 bases for J; bases not matched to a gene: 8. CDR3 nucleotide sequence: TGTGCCAGCAGCGCACATCCGGGACTAGCGGGAGGAACAGATACGCAGTATTTT. Its protein is CASSAHPGLAGGTDTQYF.

In its sample, this clone was seen once. The chain combines TRBV18 with TRBJ2-5; 10 nucleotides match TRBD2. This CDR3 has 14 amino acids. V dropped 3 bases and J dropped 5; count of bases not matched to a gene: 3. The germline gives CDR1 KGHSH, CDR2 LQKENI. CDR3 nucleotide sequence: TGTGCCAGCTCACCCACTAGCGGGACGGAGACCCAGTACTTC. It translates to CASSPTSGTETQYF.

The J gene is TRBJ2-2, the V gene TRBV19, with D maybe TRBD1 (5 bases). V dropped 5 bases and J dropped 5 bases, with 15 bases sitting between them. The CDR3 is 15 residues long. Germline lookup yields CDR1 LNHDA and CDR2 SQIVND (reference sequence). The CDR3 nucleotides read TGTGCCAGTAGTGTCTCCGGATCAGGGACCGGGGAGCTGTTTTTT. Translation gives CASSVSGSGTGELFF.

The chain has TRBV19 and TRBJ2-3, with 12 bases lining up with TRBD2. Trimming took 8 bases from V and 6 from J; bases not matched to a gene: 6. The germline gives CDR1 LNHDA, CDR2 SQIVND (reference sequence). The length of the CDR3 is 14 residues. This CDR3 is CASGGGLAGDTQYF. CDR3 DNA sequence: TGTGCCAGTGGGGGGGGACTAGCGGGCGATACGCAGTATTTT.

The chain employs TRBV15 and TRBJ1-4; D remains ambiguous. Germline loops: CDR1 LNHNV, CDR2 YYDKDF (reference sequence). This CDR3 comprises 14 residues. The V end was cut by 1 base, the J end by 0 bases, with 3 bases between. The CDR3 DNA reads TGTGCCACCAGCAGAGGAGCAACTAATGAAAAACTGTTTTTT. Its protein product is CATSRGATNEKLFF.

This rearrangement joins TRBV6-5 to TRBJ1-1, with D uncertain. Trimming shortened V by 6 bases and J by 1 base, and 9 bases separated the two germline ends. Germline CDR1 is MNHEY and CDR2 is SVGAGI. This CDR3 comprises 13 residues. The CDR3 spells CASRPEANTEAFF. The CDR3 DNA reads as TGTGCCAGCAGGCCGGAGGCGAACACTGAAGCTTTCTTT.

The rearrangement links TRBV28 to TRBJ2-7; 14 bases agree with TRBD2. The germline V gene has CDR1 MDHEN and CDR2 SYDVKM. The junction had 1 base not matched to a gene; V was cut back by 0 bases and J by 6 bases. The CDR3 consists of 15 residues. CDR3 in amino acids: CASSLWTSGRGEQYF. The CDR3 DNA reads as TGTGCCAGCAGTTTATGGACTAGCGGGAGGGGCGAGCAGTACTTC.

The sample holds a few counts of this clone. J is TRBJ1-1 and V is TRBV30; D remains ambiguous. The CDR3 consists of 11 residues. Germline V gene lookup returns CDR1 GTSNPN and CDR2 SVGIG (reference sequence). The V and J ends lost 0 bases and 8 bases respectively, with 7 bases between them. The chain's CDR3 is CAWSVRGEAFF. The CDR3 region has the DNA TGTGCCTGGAGTGTACGAGGGGAAGCTTTCTTT.

This chain uses TRBV10-3 with TRBJ1-2; D is perhaps TRBD1 (6 bases). CDR1 and CDR2 from the germline V gene are ENHRY and SYGVKD. Trimming left V 3 bases short and J 2 bases short, with 10 bases between. CDR3 length: 14 residues. CDR3 sequence: CAISDRGENYGYTF. CDR3 DNA: TGTGCCATCAGTGACAGGGGTGAGAACTATGGCTACACCTTC.